Listed below are T cell receptor beta chains from one sample, sequenced in a study of cytomegalovirus exposure and HLA in healthy donors. Some clones are missing from TCRdb's copy, which holds only in-frame ones; the method was immunoSEQ multiplex PCR. The sample yields around 110,000 clones, around 60% seen once. Material for sequencing was PBMCs. The receptors were gathered from a middle-aged woman in good health and CMV-seropositive. The CDR3 runs from the conserved cysteine through the conserved F or W. D genes are given only for firm matches. Expanded clones are given a class, and other clones once, few, many or no size at all.

d_call | clone_size | j_call | v_call | cdr3_nt | cdr3_aa
NA | NA | TRBJ2-1 | TRBV5-1 | TGCGCCAGCAGCTTCCAGGTGGGGCGCAATGAGCAGTTCTTC | CASSFQVGRNEQFF
TRBD1 | NA | TRBJ2-5 | TRBV13 | TGTGCCAGCAGCTTGGGACAGCGACAAGAGACCCAGTACTTC | CASSLGQRQETQYF
NA | NA | TRBJ1-1 | TRBV4-3 | TGCGCCAGCAGCCAAGATCCGGGAGAAGCTTTCTTT | CASSQDPGEAFF
TRBD1 | NA | TRBJ1-1 | TRBV19 | TGTGCCAGTAGTACCCAGACAGGGTTCACTGAAGCTTTCTTT | CASSTQTGFTEAFF
NA | NA | TRBJ2-7 | TRBV13 | TGTGCCAGCAGCCTCGGCAGGGGAATCCACGAGCAGTACTTC | CASSLGRGIHEQYF
NA | NA | TRBJ2-1 | TRBV19 | TGTGCCAGTAGTATGGGGTCTAGTGCGGGAAGGATGGGGGAGTTCTTC | CASSMGSSAGRMGEFF
TRBD2 | NA | TRBJ2-1 | TRBV7-3 | TGTGCCAGCAGCCCCCTCGGGCTAGCGGGGGGTGTGAATGAGCAGTTCTTC | CASSPLGLAGGVNEQFF
TRBD2 | large | TRBJ2-2 | TRBV7-9 | TGTGCCAGCAGTGGGAGTGCTAGCGGGAGACACGCGGACACCGGGGAGCTGTTTTTT | CASSGSASGRHADTGELFF
TRBD2 | NA | TRBJ2-2 | TRBV19 | TGTGCCAGTACCAACGGACTAGCGGGTCCCGGGGAGCTGTTTTTT | CASTNGLAGPGELFF
TRBD2 | few | TRBJ2-3 | TRBV27 | TGTGCCAGCAGTTTATTAGCTAGCGGGAGAGGTACAGATACGCAGTATTTT | CASSLLASGRGTDTQYF
NA | once | TRBJ2-5 | TRBV7-7 | TGTGCCAGCAGCTTAGGGGCCCCGGGGGAGACCCAGTACTTC | CASSLGAPGETQYF
NA | NA | TRBJ2-5 | TRBV11-2 | TGTGCCAGCAGCTTAGAAAGGGGAGAGACCCAGTACTTC | CASSLERGETQYF
NA | NA | TRBJ1-1 | TRBV18 | TGTGCCAGCTCTCCCGGGAAAATGAGTGAAGCTTTCTTT | CASSPGKMSEAFF
NA | NA | TRBJ1-2 | TRBV28 | TGTGCCAGCAGCTCAACCATCGGGGGAGCTTCTAACTATGGCTACACCTTC | CASSSTIGGASNYGYTF
NA | NA | TRBJ1-3 | TRBV19 | TGTGCCAGTAGTCCCGTGGCCTCGGGAAACACCATATATTTT | CASSPVASGNTIYF
NA | NA | TRBJ1-2 | TRBV5-8 | TGTACAGCGGGGAGGGGGAACTATGGCTACACCTTC | CTAGRGNYGYTF
NA | NA | TRBJ2-2 | TRBV18 | TGTGCCAGCTCACGACCCGAGGGGGCGAACACCGGGGAGCTGTTTTTT | CASSRPEGANTGELFF
TRBD2 | NA | TRBJ2-1 | TRBV4-1 | TGCGCCAGCAGTGTCACTAGCGGGAGTAACGATGAGCAGTTCTTC | CASSVTSGSNDEQFF
TRBD1 | few | TRBJ1-2 | TRBV6-1 | TGTGCCAGCAACCAGGACAGGGGTCATGGCTACACCTTC | CASNQDRGHGYTF
NA | NA | TRBJ2-7 | TRBV19 | TGTGCCAGTAGTGTGACCGGGAGAGCCTACGAGCAGTACTTC | CASSVTGRAYEQYF
NA | NA | TRBJ1-1 | TRBV19 | TGTGCCAGTACCCCCACAGGGCCGAACACTGAAGCTTTCTTT | CASTPTGPNTEAFF
NA | NA | TRBJ2-1 | TRBV4-1 | TGCGCCAGCAGCCGCCCCGGGATAGACAATGAGCAGTTCTTC | CASSRPGIDNEQFF
NA | once | TRBJ1-2 | TRBV12-5 | TGTGCTAGTGGTTTGGGTGGGGGGACCGTCGGGGGCTACACCTTC | CASGLGGGTVGGYTF
NA | NA | TRBJ1-2 | TRBV2 | TGTGCCGGGATGACAGAAAACTATGGCTACACCTTC | CAGMTENYGYTF
TRBD2 | NA | TRBJ2-5 | TRBV30 | TGTGCCTGGCGGACTAGCGGGAGTACTGAGACCCAGTACTTC | CAWRTSGSTETQYF
TRBD1 | NA | TRBJ2-7 | TRBV5-8 | TGTGCCAGCAGCTTGATGACAGGGTTGGGTGAGCAGTACTTC | CASSLMTGLGEQYF
NA | NA | TRBJ1-1 | TRBV11-3 | TGTGCCAGCAGCCGGACAGATATGGACACTGAAGCTTTCTTT | CASSRTDMDTEAFF
NA | few | TRBJ1-5 | TRBV6-1 | TGTGCCAGCAGTGAAGCAGGGGACAATCAGCCCCAGCATTTT | CASSEAGDNQPQHF
NA | NA | TRBJ2-7 | TRBV10-3 | TGTGCCACGAGGGACAACGGAGCTTCCGAGCAGTACTTC | CATRDNGASEQYF
NA | few | TRBJ1-1 | TRBV5-1 | TGCGCCAGCAGCCAAGTACGGGTGAACACTGAAGCTTTCTTT | CASSQVRVNTEAFF
NA | NA | TRBJ1-4 | TRBV18 | TGTGCCAGCTCACAGGAGGGCACTACTGAAAAACTGTTTTTT | CASSQEGTTEKLFF
NA | NA | TRBJ2-7 | TRBV7-2 | TGTGCCAGCAGCTTAGGTCCCCGCGAGCAGTACTTC | CASSLGPREQYF
TRBD1 | NA | TRBJ1-1 | TRBV2 | TGTGCCAGCAGGGACAGGAAGAACACTGAAGCTTTCTTT | CASRDRKNTEAFF
TRBD2 | few | TRBJ2-7 | TRBV11-2 | TGTGCCAGCAGCAAAGGACTAGCGGGAGGGGAGCAGTACTTC | CASSKGLAGGEQYF
TRBD2 | NA | TRBJ2-3 | TRBV27 | TGTGCCAGCACTCCTAGCGGGACCACAGATACGCAGTATTTT | CASTPSGTTDTQYF
TRBD1 | NA | TRBJ1-5 | TRBV19 | TGTGCCAGTAGTTCGGGACAGCCTCATCAGCCCCAGCATTTT | CASSSGQPHQPQHF
TRBD1 | few | TRBJ1-1 | TRBV6-5 | TGTGCCAGCAGTTTCGACAGGGAGAACACTGAAGCTTTCTTT | CASSFDRENTEAFF
TRBD1 | NA | TRBJ1-1 | TRBV6-1 | TGTGCCAGCAGTGCGACAGGGGGGAGCGCTGAAGCTTTCTTT | CASSATGGSAEAFF
TRBD1 | NA | TRBJ1-4 | TRBV5-1 | TGCGCCAGCAGCTCAACAGGGGGAACTAATGAAAAACTGTTTTTT | CASSSTGGTNEKLFF
NA | few | TRBJ2-2 | TRBV5-1 | TGCGCCAGCAGCTTGGAGGCAGGGCAGAACACCGGGGAGCTGTTTTTT | CASSLEAGQNTGELFF
NA | NA | TRBJ1-5 | TRBV2 | TGTGCCAGCAGTGCGGAGGTCGGAAGGCCCCAGCATTTT | CASSAEVGRPQHF
NA | NA | TRBJ2-1 | TRBV7-9 | TGTGCCAGCAGTTTAGAGGGGGGAGGGAGCTCCTACAATGAGCAGTTCTTC | CASSLEGGGSSYNEQFF
NA | NA | TRBJ1-1 | TRBV6-5 | TGTGCCAGCAGTTACGGGTCGGGCAGGGGTGAAGCTTTCTTT | CASSYGSGRGEAFF
NA | NA | TRBJ2-7 | TRBV7-2 | TGTGCCAGCAGCTTAGCCCCCCTAGCGCTTCCTGGGGAGCAGTACTTC | CASSLAPLALPGEQYF
TRBD2 | NA | TRBJ2-4 | TRBV4-3 | TGCGCCAGCAGCCAAGAGCCCGACGGGGGGAACATTCAGTACTTC | CASSQEPDGGNIQYF
TRBD2 | NA | TRBJ2-1 | TRBV19 | TGTGCCAGTAGTACTATTTTGACTAGCGGGGCCGGAGGTGGTAATGAGCAGTTCTTC | CASSTILTSGAGGGNEQFF
NA | NA | TRBJ1-1 | TRBV2 | TGTGCCAGCAGCTCGGAGGAAAGCACTGAAGCTTTCTTT | CASSSEESTEAFF
NA | medium-sized | TRBJ2-3 | TRBV21-1 | TGTGCCAGCAGGGGACTAGGGAGTGGGGCAGATACGCAGTATTTT | CASRGLGSGADTQYF
NA | NA | TRBJ2-7 | TRBV11-2 | TGTGCCAGCAGCTTACAGCGGAACTCCTACGAGCAGTACTTC | CASSLQRNSYEQYF
NA | once | TRBJ2-7 | TRBV29-1 | TGCAGCGTTGGAGCTACAGACTACGAGCAGTACTTC | CSVGATDYEQYF
TRBD2 | NA | TRBJ2-2 | TRBV6-4 | TGTGCCAGCAGTGACTCCCCGACTAGCCAGAACACCGGGGAGCTGTTTTTT | CASSDSPTSQNTGELFF
TRBD1 | NA | TRBJ2-7 | TRBV7-9 | TGTGCCAGCAGCGCCGGGACAGGGTCTTACGAGCAGTACTTC | CASSAGTGSYEQYF